This TCR beta chain was captured in a study of early T cells in non-severe SARS-CoV-2 infection. Germline CDR1 and CDR2: DFQATT and SNEGSKA (reference sequence). With 5 bases clipped from V and 2 bases from J, the junction kept 6 bases outside the gene matches. CDR3 size: 13 residues. TCRdb fed the 5' RACE reads into MiXCR, producing one record per CDR3 protein. The profile covers tens of thousands of distinct CDR3 sequences, with more than 9% appearing a single time and over 7% taken by the ten largest. The sequence was obtained from an adult who was a healthcare worker with PCR-confirmed SARS-CoV-2 infection or an uninfected control (not recorded which). The chain recombines TRBV20-1 with TRBJ2-7, with 7 bases that match TRBD1. The specimen was whole blood, collected at baseline. The CDR3 here is CSASGTETYEQYF. CDR3 nucleotides: TGCAGTGCTTCCGGGACAGAAACCTACGAGCAGTACTTC.